This TCR beta chain was identified in a study of T cells in Graves' hyperthyroidism and ophthalmopathy (dated by TCRdb to 2018 to 2020). Notes on the research overall: Peripheral blood samples were taken at the time of initial diagnosis, prior to any treatment. To identify distinguishing TCR V-J signatures, a discovery cohort of around 100 patients was used, comprising 43 with Graves' ophthalmopathy and 57 with stable Graves' hyperthyroidism. Prospective prediction of ophthalmopathy was tested in an independent validation cohort consisting of roughly 20 hyperthyroidism patients and around 16 patients who later progressed to ophthalmopathy. The 95 to 100 discovery patients were randomly divided into training and test sets at a 7:3 ratio. Thyroid tissue and blood T-cell repertoires from about 6 Graves' hyperthyroidism patients were also compared in the study. After blood sampling, hyperthyroidism patients were treated with methimazole at a starting dose of 30 mg daily, and ophthalmopathy patients were treated with high-dose intravenous methylprednisolone. TCR Vbeta CDR3 sequencing of fewer than 150 peripheral blood samples (roughly 41 ophthalmopathy, about 74 hyperthyroidism and approximately 17 progressor patients) is reported in the paper. Results the study describes overall, beyond this receptor: Ophthalmopathy was separated from stable hyperthyroidism by a 13 V-J signature model, with 85% to 90% sensitivity and 81% to 82% specificity obtained in cross-validation and 80%/75% obtained in testing. Sample size was not statistically predetermined, and blinding of investigators to group allocation was not performed. During validation, the model predicted progression to ophthalmopathy a median of around six months ahead of onset, with around 71% sensitivity and 72.22% specificity. Most expanded thyroid clonotypes (frequency above 0.001) were also found in blood, which suggests that blood repertoires may mirror thyroid immune responses.

Stable Graves' hyperthyroidism was defined as no progression to ophthalmopathy during 18 months of follow-up. Hyperthyroidism patients were aged 18 to 65 years and newly diagnosed, with disease duration of less than 2 months. Patients with uncontrolled infections, other autoimmune diseases, pregnancy or lactation were excluded. Diagnoses relied on clinical symptoms, serum thyroxine and TRAb, thyroid ultrasound and orbital computed tomography. PBMCs were separated from about 10 ml of fresh peripheral blood using Ficoll-Paque density gradient centrifugation. Total RNA was extracted with Trizol reagent, and quality was checked on an Agilent 2100 Bioanalyzer. Concerning this clonotype itself: Its antigen has not been determined. Per-base qualities were not stored, and no clone one base away is much larger.

V loses 6 bases, J loses 10 bases, and the germline ends lie 18 bases apart. Counted from cysteine to phenylalanine, this CDR3 has 12 amino acids. Only the CDR3 region is kept as DNA, spanning 36 bases read in frame from base 1. The germline V gene provides CDR1 SQVTM and CDR2 ANQGSEA. Amplification of TCR beta CDR3 regions was carried out from RNA transcripts. The TCR CDR3 was subjected to a first round of RT-PCR using the HTBI primer set and the Qiagen OneStep RT-PCR kit. A second multiplex PCR round built the libraries, followed by size selection and purification. The libraries were sequenced on an Illumina HiSeq2000 using paired-end 100 bp reads. The original pipeline was this. SOAPnuke was used to process the raw data, removing reads that contained adapters or uncalled bases, had a mean Phred below 15, or lacked an exact match to the constant primer or identifier. COPE v1.2.5 was used to merge the high-quality paired reads, and each unique nucleotide sequence was defined as a clonotype. Clonotypes were aligned to IMGT TRBV, TRBD and TRBJ reference segments using MiTCR v1.1. Only V-J combinations with frequency above 0.0001, covering about 99% of repertoires, were analysed. A TCS score was defined as the ratio of F50 (clonal expansion) to E x V (chaos), with BLOSUM62-based TCRdist applied between CDR3 peptides within each V-J. Welch's t-statistics and random forest reduced approximately 520 V-J features to roughly 13, which were used in a naive Bayes classifier (R e1071). The Morisita-Horn index was used to measure how similar the thyroid and blood repertoires were. The raw public data were reprocessed by TCRdb itself: fastp quality trimming at Q25, MiXCR clonotype calling, in-frame beta chains only. One record per CDR3 amino acid sequence lists the most common genes and DNA. TCRdb's processing, not the study's, gives the V and J calls here. The sample data list over 700,000 distinct CDR3 sequences, and approximately 40% of these were observed just once. The ten largest clones add up to around 31% of the sample.

Sequenced input: blood. The origin of this receptor is a woman aged 40 to 50 with Graves' hyperthyroidism. The rearrangement combines TRBV29-1 with TRBJ1-2; TRBD1 is possibly the D segment (5 matching bases). The sequence in DNA is TGCAGCGTACAAGACAGTTCTCGAACCTACACCTTC. It specifies CSVQDSSRTYTF.